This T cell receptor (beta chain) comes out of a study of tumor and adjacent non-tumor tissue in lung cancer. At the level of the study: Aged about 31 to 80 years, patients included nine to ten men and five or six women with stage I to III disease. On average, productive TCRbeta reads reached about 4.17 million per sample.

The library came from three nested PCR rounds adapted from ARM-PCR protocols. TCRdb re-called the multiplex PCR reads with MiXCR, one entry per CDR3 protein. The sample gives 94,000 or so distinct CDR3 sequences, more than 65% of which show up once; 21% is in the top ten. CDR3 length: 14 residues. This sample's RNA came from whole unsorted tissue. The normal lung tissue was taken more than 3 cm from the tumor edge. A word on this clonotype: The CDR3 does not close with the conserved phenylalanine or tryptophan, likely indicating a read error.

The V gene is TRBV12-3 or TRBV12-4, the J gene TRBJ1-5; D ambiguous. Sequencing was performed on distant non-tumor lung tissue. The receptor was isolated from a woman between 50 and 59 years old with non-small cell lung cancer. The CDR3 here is CASSLREENQSQHS. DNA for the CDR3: TGTGCCAGCAGTTTAAGGGAAGAGAATCAGTCCCAGCATTCT.